The 13 T cell receptor beta chains presented below share a single source sample, sequenced in a study of T cells in Graves' hyperthyroidism and ophthalmopathy. Amplified TCR beta CDR3 regions derived from RNA transcripts. The TCR CDR3 first-round RT-PCR relied on the HTBI primer set. Using its own MiXCR run on the multiplex PCR reads, TCRdb lists one record per CDR3 protein. The repertoire includes about 380,000 distinct CDR3 sequences, about 18% of them detected once, and less than 45% sits in the top ten. The sample was blood. These receptors came from a man between 18 and 35 years old with Graves' ophthalmopathy.

The V call is TRBV28, the J call TRBJ1-1; 11 bases match TRBD1. Trimming cost V 6 bases and J 6 bases; bases outside gene matches: 3. This CDR3 region has 13 residues. Germline V lookup: CDR1 MDHEN, CDR2 SYDVKM. This CDR3 is CASRGQGGSEAFF. CDR3 nucleotides: TGTGCCAGCAGGGGACAGGGGGGTTCTGAAGCTTTCTTT.

Details on this clonotype: Just one base apart from a much larger clone, this may be a read error. This chain connects TRBV28 to TRBJ2-7; D unclear. Germline assignment: CDR1 MDHEN and CDR2 SYDVKM. The length of the CDR3 is 14 residues. Trimming cost V 5 bases and J 3 bases, with 14 bases left between them. This CDR3 is CASSGVRILYEQYF. For the CDR3, the DNA is TGTGCCAGCAGTGGGGTACGGATCCTCTACGAGCAGTACTTC.

This clonotype was found many times. The DNA for the CDR3 is TGTGCCAGCAGCTTAGACAGCAACTACGAGCAGTACTTC. Translation: CASSLDSNYEQYF. The chain carries TRBV7-9 and TRBJ2-7, with D unresolved. The CDR3 has 13 residues. Trimming took off 1 base at V and 3 bases at J, with 7 bases between the two ends. Germline V gene sequence: CDR1 SEHNR, CDR2 FQNEAQ (reference sequence).

This clonotype has a handful of counts. The chain employs TRBV29-1 and TRBJ2-5, with unresolved D. Germline V gene sequence: CDR1 SQVTM, CDR2 ANQGSEA. V lost 0 bases to trimming and J lost 4 bases, with 6 bases between them. CDR3 length: 12 residues. As DNA, the CDR3 is TGCAGCGTTGAAGATTGGCGAGAGACCCAGTACTTC. Encoded protein: CSVEDWRETQYF.

The gene calls are TRBV15 and TRBJ2-7; TRBD2 matches at 11 bases. Unmatched junction bases numbered 2, after V lost 5 bases and J lost 2 bases. Per the germline V gene, CDR1 is LNHNV and CDR2 is YYDKDF (reference sequence). This CDR3 has 14 amino acids. CDR3 in amino acids: CATSLAGGTYEQYF. CDR3 sequence (DNA): TGTGCCACCAGCCTAGCGGGGGGTACCTACGAGCAGTACTTC.

The V and J genes are TRBV20-1 and TRBJ1-1; D uncertain. The CDR3 is 14 residues long. Looked up from germline, CDR1 is DFQATT and CDR2 is SNEGSKA (reference sequence). Between the trimmed V and J ends, which lost 6 bases and 4 bases, there was a span of 18 bases. CDR3 coding DNA: TGCAGTGCAGGTCTCCGAGGTAGGTCCACTGAAGCTTTCTTT. Protein: CSAGLRGRSTEAFF.

This clonotype was picked up many times. The chain uses TRBV28 and TRBJ2-6; TRBD2 aligns across 9 bases. The CDR3 consists of 17 residues. CDR1 is MDHEN, CDR2 SYDVKM, per germline. The V segment lost 2 bases and the J segment 0 bases; nucleotides outside the gene matches: 2. In nucleotides, the CDR3 is TGTGCCAGCAGTTTAGGGACTAGCAGCTCTGGGGCCAACGTCCTGACTTTC. Translation gives CASSLGTSSSGANVLTF.

This clonotype was detected many times. This CDR3 reads CASSLGPGETQYF. The CDR3 coding sequence is TGTGCCAGCAGCTTAGGCCCGGGGGAGACCCAGTACTTC. The J gene is TRBJ2-5, the V gene TRBV7-7; perhaps TRBD2 as D (5 bases). Trimming took off 1 base at V and 5 bases at J, with 8 bases between the two ends. The CDR3 is made up of 13 amino acids. The germline CDR1 and CDR2 sequences are SSHAT and FNYEAQ (reference sequence).

The genes are TRBV5-1 and TRBJ2-5; perhaps TRBD1 as D (5 bases). The CDR3 is 14 residues long. Germline V gene lookup returns CDR1 SGHRS and CDR2 YFSETQ. V gave up 0 bases and J gave up 3 bases, with 9 bases separating them. The CDR3 nucleotides are TGCGCCAGCAGCTTGGCCACAGGAGAAGAGACCCAGTACTTC. It yields the protein CASSLATGEETQYF.

This clonotype was counted only a few times. The chain employs TRBV4-1 and TRBJ1-1; D call uncertain. Looked up from germline, CDR1 is MGHRA and CDR2 is YSYEKL. The CDR3 consists of 15 residues. The ends were cut back, 1 base at V and 1 base at J, with 10 bases in the middle. In DNA, the CDR3 is TGCGCCAGCAGCCAAGTAGGAGGGTCGAACACTGAAGCTTTCTTT. As protein: CASSQVGGSNTEAFF.

This clonotype came up many times. V usage is TRBV6-1 and J usage is TRBJ1-2, with 8 positions matching TRBD1. CDR3 length: 16 amino acids. The junction had 8 bases not matched to a gene; V was cut back by 5 bases and J by 0 bases. In germline, CDR1 is MNHNS, CDR2 SASEGT. CDR3 nucleotides: TGTGCCAGCAGTAAAGGGACAGGATACCCTAACTATGGCTACACCTTC. Its protein is CASSKGTGYPNYGYTF.

This clonotype has more than one count but fewer than ten. In DNA form, the CDR3 reads TGTGCCAGCAGCCCGTGGGAAGGGGGCGCTCCTAATGAAAAACTGTTTTTT. Amino acid sequence: CASSPWEGGAPNEKLFF. The genes are TRBV9 and TRBJ1-4, with 7 bases identical to TRBD1. This CDR3 is built from 17 residues. V was pared by 4 bases and J by 3 bases, with 12 bases of the junction left unmatched. The V gene's germline CDR1 is SGDLS and CDR2 YYNGEE.

At least ten counts were recorded for this clonotype. The chain couples TRBV11-2 to TRBJ2-5; TRBD2 aligns across 11 bases. The CDR3 covers 16 residues. Germline trimming cut 4 bases from V and 2 bases from J; bases unmatched to any gene: 6. CDR1 and CDR2 (germline): SGHAT, FQNNGV. The CDR3 DNA sequence: TGTGCCAGCAGCTCGTTAGCGGGGGGGATTCAAGAGACCCAGTACTTC. Protein product: CASSSLAGGIQETQYF.